A single sample is the source of the 12 T cell receptor beta chains below, sequenced in a study of blood T cell repertoires in COVID-19. Profiling relied on immunoSEQ multiplex PCR, and the TCRdb table lists in-frame clones only, not all of them. The data show around 240,000 clones, roughly 85% seen once. The sequenced sample was PBMCs or T cells enriched from blood (not recorded which). These receptors were taken from a woman aged 50 to 65 who had recovered from COVID-19.

The chain is built from TRBV29-1 and TRBJ1-2; D is uncertain. Trimming cost V 6 bases and J 10 bases, with 9 bases left between them. This CDR3 has 9 amino acids. CDR1 and CDR2 from the germline V gene are SQVTM and ANQGSEA. CDR3 nucleotide sequence: TGCAGCGTCGGGGAGGACTACACCTTC. It encodes CSVGEDYTF.

Concerning this clone itself: Other DNA sequences in the sample encode the same CDR3. Here the CDR3 DNA reads TGTGCCAGCAGTTATTCCCTCTCTGGAAACACCATATATTTT. Protein sequence: CASSYSLSGNTIYF. The rearrangement links TRBV6-5 to TRBJ1-3; D is uncertain. This CDR3 has 14 residues. Germline values: CDR1 MNHEY, CDR2 SVGAGI. The V end lost 3 bases, the J end lost 0 bases, and 6 bases lay between the germline ends.

The V gene is TRBV28, the J gene TRBJ1-5; a weak D match, TRBD1 (5 bases). The germline gives CDR1 MDHEN, CDR2 SYDVKM. The CDR3 runs 16 residues. Trimming left V 6 bases short and J 0 bases short, with 15 bases between. CDR3 nucleotides: TGTGCCAGCAGATCCGGGACGGGGGATAGCAATCAGCCCCAGCATTTT. Translation: CASRSGTGDSNQPQHF.

V and J are TRBV10-3 and TRBJ1-6, with a possible D match to TRBD1 (6 bases). CDR3 length: 13 amino acids. Germline V gene sequence: CDR1 ENHRY, CDR2 SYGVKD. V was trimmed by 6 bases and J by 8 bases, leaving 11 bases between them. Here the CDR3 reads CAISIQGDSPLHF. In nucleotides, the CDR3 is TGTGCCATCAGCATACAGGGAGATTCACCCCTCCACTTT.

V gene TRBV7-8 combines with J gene TRBJ1-1; 9 nucleotides align to TRBD1. The germline gives CDR1 SGHVS, CDR2 FQNEAQ. V shed 1 base and J 3 bases; nucleotides not matched to a gene: 3. This CDR3 contains 15 residues. DNA of the CDR3: TGTGCCAGCAGCTTAGACAGGGGGCTGTACACTGAAGCTTTCTTT. Translating gives CASSLDRGLYTEAFF.

This chain links TRBV19 with TRBJ2-2; no definite D call. Trimming took off 3 bases at V and 9 bases at J, with 5 bases between the two ends. The CDR3 consists of 11 residues. Germline V gives CDR1 LNHDA, CDR2 SQIVND (reference sequence). This CDR3 is CASSIRWELFF. The CDR3 DNA reads TGTGCCAGTAGTATCAGATGGGAGCTGTTTTTT.

This clone was observed once. The rearrangement uses TRBV9 and TRBJ2-7; possible D gene TRBD2, 6 bases. CDR3 length equals 13 residues. Germline V gene data show CDR1 as SGDLS and CDR2 as YYNGEE. Trimming shortened V by 4 bases and J by 4 bases, and 12 bases separated the two germline ends. The chain's CDR3 is CASSPMEGYEQYF. In nucleotides, the CDR3 is TGTGCCAGCAGCCCGATGGAGGGTTACGAGCAGTACTTC.

The V and J genes are TRBV10-3 and TRBJ2-7, with D maybe TRBD1 (6 bases). CDR3 length: 16 amino acids. V was pared by 6 bases and J by 2 bases, with 20 bases between. The germline gives CDR1 ENHRY, CDR2 SYGVKD. The CDR3 coding sequence is TGTGCCATCAGAAGTTCGAGGGGGTCAGGCGCCTACGAGCAGTACTTC. Translating gives CAIRSSRGSGAYEQYF.

J is TRBJ2-1 and V is TRBV5-1; possible D gene TRBD2, 5 bases. There are 13 residues in the CDR3. V was clipped by 4 bases and J by 4 bases, with 9 bases between them. Germline V gene data show CDR1 as SGHRS and CDR2 as YFSETQ. Here the CDR3 reads CASSTGEYNEQFF. The DNA for the CDR3 is TGCGCCAGCAGCACCGGGGAATACAATGAGCAGTTCTTC.

The chain uses TRBV4-2 and TRBJ1-5, with D tentatively TRBD1 (5 bases). V was trimmed by 4 bases and J by 2 bases, leaving 9 bases between them. CDR3 size: 14 residues. Germline assignment: CDR1 LGHNA and CDR2 YNFKEQ. CDR3 amino acids: CASSPGRGNQPQHF. In nucleotides, the CDR3 is TGTGCCAGCAGCCCTGGCAGGGGCAATCAGCCCCAGCATTTT.

The J gene is TRBJ1-4, the V gene TRBV3-1 (or the pseudogene TRBV3-2); D is uncertain. V was clipped by 0 bases and J by 4 bases, with 9 bases between them. Germline V gene data show CDR1 as LGHDT and CDR2 as YNNKEL (reference sequence). CDR3 length: 15 amino acids. CDR3 sequence: CASSQDLVLNEKLFF. The CDR3 DNA follows: TGTGCCAGCAGCCAAGATTTAGTCCTTAATGAAAAACTGTTTTTT.

The chain has TRBV5-1 and TRBJ2-3; 9 nucleotides align to TRBD2. J gave up 3 bases and V 1 base, and 3 bases lay outside the gene matches. The germline CDR1 and CDR2 sequences are SGHRS and YFSETQ. This CDR3 contains 15 residues. The CDR3 nucleotides read TGCGCCAGCAGCTTGTCTCTAGCGGGGACAGATACGCAGTATTTT. Translated, it gives CASSLSLAGTDTQYF.